This record looks at one TCR beta chain sequence and its context. Its antigen is currently unknown. The sample is drawn from a study of CD8+ T cells in alopecia areata. Findings of the study overall: Relative to mice, TCR sharing across patients was less clear, a difference possibly HLA-related.

The CDR3 is 15 amino acids. Germline V lookup: CDR1 SNHLY, CDR2 FYNNEI. V lost 1 base, J lost 0 bases, and 9 bases lay in between. The sequencing template was cDNA reverse transcribed from extracted RNA. Repertoires were generated with immunoSEQ multiplex PCR, while TCRdb's copy carries only in-frame clones and drops some. Of 20,000 to 30,000 clones in the sample, 50% to 55% were seen once. Sorting of CD4+ and CD8+ T cells was performed on PBMCs. This receptor was obtained from a human donor with alopecia areata. The sample taken for sequencing was NKG2D-high CD8+ T cells sorted from blood. The chain combines TRBV2 with TRBJ1-1, with D possibly TRBD1 on 5 matching bases. The CDR3 loop reads CASSEEEGLNTEAFF. CDR3 nucleotide sequence: TGTGCCAGCAGTGAAGAGGAGGGACTGAACACTGAAGCTTTCTTT.